This entry features one T cell receptor (beta chain) sequence. Antigen unknown. An absence of ophthalmopathy progression within 18 months meant stable Graves' hyperthyroidism. Exclusion of a patient resulted from uncontrolled infection, other autoimmune disease, pregnancy or lactation. The CDR3 has 16 amino acids. From germline, CDR1 is LNHNV and CDR2 YYDKDF (reference sequence). V gave up 2 bases and J gave up 11 bases; unmatched junction bases: 16. This record belongs to a study of T cells in Graves' hyperthyroidism and ophthalmopathy. Whole-study results and caveats: Most thyroid clonotypes with frequency above 0.001 were detected in blood. It was a median roughly six months before onset that the model predicted ophthalmopathy.

RNA transcripts yielded amplified TCR beta CDR3 regions. During a first-round RT-PCR of the TCR CDR3, the HTBI primer set was used. TCRdb reanalysed the multiplex PCR reads using MiXCR and keeps one entry per CDR3 protein. The sample shows 560,000 or so distinct CDR3 sequences, about half of them seen only once. The source is a woman younger than 35 with Graves' hyperthyroidism. Input material: peripheral blood or thyroid tissue (not recorded which). The rearrangement joins TRBV15 to TRBJ2-3; TRBD1 agrees at 7 bases. This CDR3 is CATSRTDREYGLGQYF. CDR3 coding DNA: TGTGCCACCAGCAGAACCGACAGGGAGTATGGTCTTGGGCAGTATTTT. The variable domain in full, with the rest retrieved from reference TRBV15 and TRBJ2-3, is DAMVIQNPRYQVTQFGKPVTLSCSQTLNHNVMYWYQQKSSQAPKLLFHYYDKDFNNEADTPDNFQSRRPNTSFCFLDIRSPGLGDTAMYLCATSRTDREYGLGQYFGPGTRLTVL.